Included here is one T cell receptor beta chain sequence, with context. It lacks a known antigen. No base qualities exist here, and no much larger clone lies one base off it. This entry belongs to a study of T cell changes during pregnancy in multiple sclerosis (dated by TCRdb to about 2019). Describing the broader study: The study examined how the T cell repertoire changed over the course of pregnancy in women with multiple sclerosis.

Library construction relied on the immunoSEQ multiplex PCR assay. In its TCRdb copy, this immuneACCESS table keeps in-frame sequences only and misses some clones. Where compared with another copy, unresolved V genes explain less than half of these, and the others have no known cause. The sample table lists roughly 100,000 clones, about 89% of them with a count of one. The ten largest clones represent approximately 1.5% of the sample. From V the trimming removes 6 bases and from J it removes 4 bases, while the gene matches leave 8 bases of the junction unaccounted for. The CDR3, cysteine through phenylalanine, is 16 amino acids long. The CDR3 DNA has 48 bases and is translated from base 1. Based on the germline V gene, the CDR1 and CDR2 sequences are SGHVS and FNYEAQ.

This clonotype originated in a female donor with multiple sclerosis, enrolled in a pregnancy study. Material: peripheral blood, obtained before pregnancy. The chain couples TRBV7-6 to TRBJ2-7; a stretch of 14 junction bases matches TRBD2. The CDR3 protein: CASSPGLAGGLYEQYF. The DNA sequence is TGTGCCAGCAGTCCTGGACTAGCGGGGGGATTGTACGAGCAGTACTTC.